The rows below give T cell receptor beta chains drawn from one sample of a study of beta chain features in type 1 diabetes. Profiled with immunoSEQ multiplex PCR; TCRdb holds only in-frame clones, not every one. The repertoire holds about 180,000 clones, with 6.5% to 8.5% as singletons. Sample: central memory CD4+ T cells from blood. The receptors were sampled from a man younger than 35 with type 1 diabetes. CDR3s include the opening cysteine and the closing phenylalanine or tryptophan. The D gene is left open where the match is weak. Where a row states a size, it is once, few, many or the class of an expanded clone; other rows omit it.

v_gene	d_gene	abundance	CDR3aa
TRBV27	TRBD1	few	CASSGARTGGSYEQYF
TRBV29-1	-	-	CSVEGLQETQYF
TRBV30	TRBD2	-	CAWSWLSGGNYNEQFF
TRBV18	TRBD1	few	CASSRDRGDEQYF
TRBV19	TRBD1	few	CASSKGTAYEQYF
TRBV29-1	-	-	CSVDAEKKSTDTQYF
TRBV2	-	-	CASGQRPEKLFF
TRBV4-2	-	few	CASSLPRGQTFGVDEQFF
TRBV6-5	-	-	CASSESGRGYGYTF
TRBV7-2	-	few	CASSLAPGSRNTEAFF
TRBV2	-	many	CASSVRGGSYNEQFF
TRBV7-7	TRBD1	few	CASSMGQGTEAFF
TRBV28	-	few	CASSGVGLTVSQYF
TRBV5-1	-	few	CASSLDRNTIYF
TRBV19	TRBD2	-	CASCSGAYNEQFF
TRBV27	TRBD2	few	CASVRSGLDRSTGQYF
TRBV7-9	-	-	CASSLVGTHQETQYF
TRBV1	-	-	CTSSQDLGQNYEQYF
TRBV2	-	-	CASSEYGQETQYF
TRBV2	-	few	CASSVRGNTEAFF
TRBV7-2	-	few	CASSLGGMSYNEQFF
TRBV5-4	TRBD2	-	CASSLIAGDWVNNEQFF
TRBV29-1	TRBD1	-	CSVAQGSSTDTQYF
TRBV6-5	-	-	CASRLYSNQPQHF
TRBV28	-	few	CASIGGYSYEQYF
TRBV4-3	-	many	CASSHQNTEAFF
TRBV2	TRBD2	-	CASRILAHLSNF
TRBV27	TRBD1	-	CASSLTGGHTEAFF
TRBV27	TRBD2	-	CASGLSGGAGTQYF
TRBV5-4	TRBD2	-	CASSSLAGVGNEQFF
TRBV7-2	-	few	CASSLGGNPTSTDTQYF
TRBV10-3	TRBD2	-	CAISVAGGLIHNEQFF
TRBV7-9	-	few	CASSHPIGGSAYEQYF
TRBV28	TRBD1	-	CASSLGDSIYEQYF
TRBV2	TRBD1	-	CASSADRGRSTEAFF
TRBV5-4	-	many	CASSLDLREAGELFF
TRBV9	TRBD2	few	CASSPPQLAGLYNEQFF
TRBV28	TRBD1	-	CASSLADRAGKLFF
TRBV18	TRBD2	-	CASSPAAGDTGELFF
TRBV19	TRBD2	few	CASRGAGLAGTSSYNEQFF
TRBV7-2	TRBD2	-	CASSPGRAGAADTQYF
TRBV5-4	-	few	CASSLDEGGARGEKLFF
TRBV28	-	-	CASSSWRYYGYTF
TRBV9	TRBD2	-	CASSSRGGSGGELFF
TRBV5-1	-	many	CASSQDSADTQYF
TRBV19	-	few	CASSIQDRYGYTF
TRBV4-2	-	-	CASSQDWGRGSGNTIYF
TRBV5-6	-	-	CASSLRGSTGELFF
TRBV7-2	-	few	CATTRGWGETQYF
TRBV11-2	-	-	CASSLLGGAVSEKLFF
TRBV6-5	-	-	CASSLLMTGNTEAFF
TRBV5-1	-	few	CASSLSSVVAYEQYF
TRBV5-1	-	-	CASSLAGIETGELFF
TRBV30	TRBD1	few	CAWGGQGGSGANVLTF
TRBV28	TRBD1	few	CASRKQGAYGYTF